Below are 2 T cell receptor beta chains sequenced from a single sample in a study of blood T cell repertoires in COVID-19. Sequencing used immunoSEQ multiplex PCR; TCRdb keeps in-frame clones, though not all of them. The sample lists about 84,000 clones, 76% seen once, with approximately 6.8% in the top ten. Sequencing input: peripheral blood. The receptors stem from a man aged 65 to 85 with acute or convalescent COVID-19.

The chain links TRBV5-4 to TRBJ2-7; D unresolved. The V end was cut by 0 bases, the J end by 0 bases, with 4 bases between. Germline V gene sequence: CDR1 SGHNT, CDR2 YYREEE (reference sequence). This CDR3 contains 13 residues. The CDR3 protein is CASSLGRSYEQYF. The CDR3 DNA is TGTGCCAGCAGCTTGGGTCGCTCCTACGAGCAGTACTTC. The variable domain in full, completed from reference TRBV5-4 and TRBJ2-7, reads ETGVTQSPTHLIKTRGQQVTLRCSSQSGHNTVSWYQQALGQGPQFIFQYYREEENGRGNFPPRFSGLQFPNYSSELNVNALELDDSALYLCASSLGRSYEQYFGPGTRLTVT.

CDR3 sequence: CASRTFRQTEAFF. CDR3 DNA: TGTGCCAGCCGAACCTTCCGACAGACTGAAGCTTTCTTT. The rearrangement uses TRBV28 and TRBJ1-1, with D tentatively TRBD1 (5 bases). Germline CDR1 is MDHEN and CDR2 is SYDVKM. The CDR3 totals 13 residues. V was cut by 8 bases and J by 5 bases, with 15 bases left in between.